The 2 T cell receptor beta chains in this list originate from one sample, sequenced in a study of shared T cell receptors in the human thymus. Some clones are missing from TCRdb's copy, which holds only in-frame ones; the method was immunoSEQ multiplex PCR. This sample yields hundreds of thousands of clones, of which around nine tenths are seen a single time; 0.0085% to 0.012% belongs to the top ten. These data also featured in a second study, about human thymus T cells.

Material: thymocytes. These receptors all come from a boy younger than two with a congenital heart defect.

This chain connects TRBV30 to TRBJ1-3; D might be TRBD1 (5 bases). Germline V CDR1 and CDR2: GTSNPN, SVGIG (reference sequence). The CDR3 spans 16 residues. V was cut by 1 base and J by 1 base, with 14 bases left in between. CDR3 DNA: TGTGCCTGGAGTGGGGGGGTAGGATCATCTGGAAACACCATATATTTT. Protein product: CAWSGGVGSSGNTIYF.

V is TRBV15 and J is TRBJ2-6, with TRBD1 as a possible D gene (6 bases). V lost 5 bases and J lost 2, with 16 bases in between. This CDR3 has 17 residues. Germline V lookup: CDR1 LNHNV, CDR2 YYDKDF (reference sequence). The CDR3: CATSFLRTVPGANVLTF. Written as DNA, the CDR3 is TGTGCCACCAGCTTCCTTCGGACAGTCCCTGGGGCCAACGTCCTGACTTTC. The full variable domain, in which reference TRBV15 and TRBJ2-6 provide the parts outside the CDR3, is DAMVIQNPRYQVTQFGKPVTLSCSQTLNHNVMYWYQQKSSQAPKLLFHYYDKDFNNEADTPDNFQSRRPNTSFCFLDIRSPGLGDTAMYLCATSFLRTVPGANVLTFGAGSRLTVL.